The rows below give T cell receptor beta chains drawn from one sample of a study of PD-1 blockade in classical Hodgkin lymphoma. Assay: immunoSEQ multiplex PCR; the TCRdb copy retains only in-frame clones and omits some. The sample carries about 36,000 clones, 69% recorded once. Sample: peripheral blood mononuclear cells (PBMCs), taken before the second cycle of nivolumab. The source is a human donor with classical Hodgkin lymphoma. The CDR3 runs from the conserved cysteine through the conserved F or W. The D gene is left open where the match is weak. A row's size may be missing; if present it is once, few, many or a size class.

TRBD1	TRBJ1-2	TRBV5-4	NA	TGTGCCAGCAGCTTGGCGTTGGGGGGACAGGGGGCGGGAGGCTACACCTTC	CASSLALGGQGAGGYTF
NA	TRBJ1-1	TRBV14	NA	TGTGCCAGCAGCCGAAGTAGGGGTTACACTGAAGCTTTCTTT	CASSRSRGYTEAFF
NA	TRBJ2-5	TRBV10-3	NA	TGTGCCATCAGTGTGAGCCTAGCCGAACAAGAGACCCAGTACTTC	CAISVSLAEQETQYF
TRBD1	TRBJ1-2	TRBV5-5	NA	TGTGCCAGCAGCTTGGGGCAGGGGGAATTCTATGGCTACACCTTC	CASSLGQGEFYGYTF
NA	TRBJ2-2	TRBV30	NA	TGTGCCTGGAGTGGTCCCCGGGGTGCGAGGACCGGGGAGCTGTTTTTT	CAWSGPRGARTGELFF
NA	TRBJ1-6	TRBV6-6	NA	TGTGCCAGCAGCCCAGGGGCAGCATCACCCCTCCACTTT	CASSPGAASPLHF
NA	TRBJ2-1	TRBV5-1	NA	TGCGCCAGCAAAGGACTACACAATGAGCAGTTCTTC	CASKGLHNEQFF
NA	TRBJ1-1	TRBV7-2	NA	TGTGCCAGCAGCTTAGATGCGGACCCTCGTGACACTGAAGCTTTCTTT	CASSLDADPRDTEAFF
NA	TRBJ1-2	TRBV28	NA	TGTGCCAGCAGTTTATTAAGACTTCATGGCTACACCTTC	CASSLLRLHGYTF
TRBD1	TRBJ1-1	TRBV5-5	NA	TGTGCCAGCAGCTTGTGGCAGGGGGAATTGACTGAAGCTTTCTTT	CASSLWQGELTEAFF
TRBD2	TRBJ2-1	TRBV5-1	NA	TGCGCCAGCAGCTTGGAGGTTAGCGGGTCATCCTACAATGAGCAGTTCTTC	CASSLEVSGSSYNEQFF
TRBD1	TRBJ1-4	TRBV19	NA	TGTGCCAGTAGTATCGGGACAGGGGGCAAAGAAAAACTGTTTTTT	CASSIGTGGKEKLFF
TRBD2	TRBJ2-7	TRBV18	once	TGTGCCAGCTCACCCTTAGCGGGAGTCGGAAGTATAAACGAGCAGTACTTC	CASSPLAGVGSINEQYF
TRBD2	TRBJ2-6	TRBV19	NA	TGTGCCAGTAGCTCCGGGACTACTTCTGGGGCCAACGTCCTGACTTTC	CASSSGTTSGANVLTF
TRBD1	TRBJ2-1	TRBV5-8	few	TGTGCCAGCAGAAATGCCTGGGGACAGATCAATGAGCAGTTCTTC	CASRNAWGQINEQFF
TRBD1	TRBJ1-2	TRBV28	NA	TGTGCCAGCAGCACCACAGGGGCTCGGGGCTACACCTTC	CASSTTGARGYTF
TRBD1	TRBJ1-2	TRBV9	NA	TGTGCCAGCAGCTCTCGCAGACAGGGTGAAGATGGCTACACCTTC	CASSSRRQGEDGYTF